The present T cell receptor beta chain was sequenced within a study of T cell responses to AZD1222 COVID-19 vaccine. Study conclusions and caveats: Reports say nearly half of spike-specific TCRs go after unmutated variant regions.

The method was immunoSEQ multiplex PCR; TCRdb's version includes in-frame clones alone and lacks a portion of them. The sample carries about 73,000 clones, about 87% recorded once. This CDR3 has 16 residues. The V gene's germline CDR1 is SGHDN and CDR2 FVKESK. V trimming: 4 bases; J trimming: 7 bases; junction bases outside the gene matches: 10. Comments on this clone: What it binds is not known.

The starting material was peripheral blood, obtained on day 0 of AZD1222 vaccination. This chain links TRBV14 with TRBJ1-1; 12 bases are a match to TRBD1. This receptor was obtained from an adult in good health. CDR3 amino acids: CASSPTRDRGRGEAFF. CDR3 sequence (DNA): TGTGCCAGCAGCCCCACCCGGGACAGGGGGCGGGGTGAAGCTTTCTTT.